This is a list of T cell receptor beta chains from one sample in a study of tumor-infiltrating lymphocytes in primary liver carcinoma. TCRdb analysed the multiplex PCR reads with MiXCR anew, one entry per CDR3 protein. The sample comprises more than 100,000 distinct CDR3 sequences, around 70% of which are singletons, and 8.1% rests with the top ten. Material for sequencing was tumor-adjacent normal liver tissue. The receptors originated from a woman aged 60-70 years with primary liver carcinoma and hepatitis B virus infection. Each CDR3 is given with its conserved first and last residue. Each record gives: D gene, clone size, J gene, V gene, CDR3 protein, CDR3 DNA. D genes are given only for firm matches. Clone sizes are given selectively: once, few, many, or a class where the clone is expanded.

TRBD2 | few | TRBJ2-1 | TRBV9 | CASSVGGRASEQFF | TGTGCCAGCAGCGTAGGCGGGAGGGCCAGTGAGCAGTTCTTC
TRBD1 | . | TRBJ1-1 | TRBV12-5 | CASGLVNGLGGGTEAFF | TGTGCTAGTGGTTTGGTAAACGGTTTAGGGGGCGGCACTGAAGCTTTCTTC
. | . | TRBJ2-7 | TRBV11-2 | CASSLDRDDEHYF | TGTGCCAGCAGCCTAGATAGGGACGACGAGCACTACTTC
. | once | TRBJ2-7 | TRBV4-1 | CASNQGYSGPTYEQYF | TGCGCCAGCAACCAAGGGTATTCGGGACCCACCTACGAGCAGTATTTC
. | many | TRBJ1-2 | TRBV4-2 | CASSRGDYGYTF | TGTGCCAGCAGCCGGGGAGACTATGGCTACACCTTC
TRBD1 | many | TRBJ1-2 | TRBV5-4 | CASSLGGGQGNYGYTF | TGTGCCAGCAGCTTGGGGGGGGGACAGGGTAACTATGGCTACACCTTC
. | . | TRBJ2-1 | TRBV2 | CANTSDSSSYNEQSF | TGTGCCAACACCTCGGACAGTAGCTCCTACAATGAGCAGTCCTTC
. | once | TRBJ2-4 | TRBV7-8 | CACSQIPGHGQNIQYF | TGTGCCTGCAGCCAAATTCCGGGACATGGTCAAAACATTCAGTACTTC
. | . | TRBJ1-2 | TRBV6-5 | CSSNPGLGGYIF | TGTTCCAGCAACCCAGGGTTGGGTGGCTACATCTTC
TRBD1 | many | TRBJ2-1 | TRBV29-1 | CSVAGQGNNKQFF | TGCAGCGTGGCGGGACAGGGTAACAATAAGCAGTTCTTC
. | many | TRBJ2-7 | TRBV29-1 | CSVRHDSYEQYF | TGCAGCGTCCGACACGACTCCTACGAGCAGTACTTC
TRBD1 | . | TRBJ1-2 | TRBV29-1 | CSVEGGAGISQGDGYTF | TGCAGCGTTGAGGGGGGTGCTGGAATCAGCCAGGGGGATGGCTACACCTTC
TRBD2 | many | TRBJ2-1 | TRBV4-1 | CASSQGLAGVNSYNEQFF | TGCGCCAGCAGCCAAGGACTAGCGGGAGTAAACTCCTACAATGAGCAGTTCTTC